The entry below describes one T cell receptor (beta chain). Its antigen is not identified. The data are from a study of CD4 T cells in relation to SARS-CoV-2 and coronaviruses. On the study more broadly: ViraFEST: approximately 10-day antigen culture of PBMCs, then TCR beta CDR3 sequencing.

V lost 0 bases, J lost 1 base, and 12 bases lay in between. Germline CDR1 reads SGHDN; CDR2 reads FVKESK. CDR3 length: 17 residues. This table comes from immunoSEQ multiplex PCR, and its TCRdb copy is limited to in-frame clones, with some not included. The sample has under 20,000 clones, about 70% seen once; the top ten hold about 30%. The unexposed donors gave CD4+ T cells in about 2011-2018, prior to COVID-19. CD4+ T cells were isolated from the cells after 10 days of culture. On days 3 and 7, cultures got half fresh IL-2 medium. The chain is built from TRBV14 and TRBJ2-2, with a possible D match to TRBD2 (6 bases). The sequenced sample consisted of CD4+ T cells from PBMCs, cultured in vitro. The TCR originated in a human donor in good health. CDR3 loop: CASSQDGFSGNTGELFF. As DNA, the CDR3 is TGTGCCAGCAGCCAAGATGGTTTTAGCGGGAACACCGGGGAGCTGTTTTTT.